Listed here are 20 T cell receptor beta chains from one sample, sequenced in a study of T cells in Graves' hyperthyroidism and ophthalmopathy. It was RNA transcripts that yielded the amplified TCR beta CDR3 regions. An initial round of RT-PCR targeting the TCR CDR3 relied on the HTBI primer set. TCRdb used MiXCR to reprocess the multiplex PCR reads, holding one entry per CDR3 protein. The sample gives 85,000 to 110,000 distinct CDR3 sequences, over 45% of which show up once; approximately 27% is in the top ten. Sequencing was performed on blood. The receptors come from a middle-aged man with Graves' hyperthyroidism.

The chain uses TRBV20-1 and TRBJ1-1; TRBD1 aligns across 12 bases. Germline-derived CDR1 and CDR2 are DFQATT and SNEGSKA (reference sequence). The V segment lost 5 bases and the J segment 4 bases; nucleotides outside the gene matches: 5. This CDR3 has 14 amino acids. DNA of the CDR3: TGCAGTGCTCCCGGGACAGGGGGCTCCACTGAAGCTTTCTTT. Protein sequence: CSAPGTGGSTEAFF.

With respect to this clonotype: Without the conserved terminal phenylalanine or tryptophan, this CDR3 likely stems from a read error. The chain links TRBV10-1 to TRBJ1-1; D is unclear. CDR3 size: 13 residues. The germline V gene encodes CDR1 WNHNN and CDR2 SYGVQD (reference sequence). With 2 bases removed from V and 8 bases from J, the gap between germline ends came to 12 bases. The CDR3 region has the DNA TGCGCCAGCAGTGAGGCGAAGGGCACGGAAGCTTTCTCT. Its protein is CASSEAKGTEAFS.

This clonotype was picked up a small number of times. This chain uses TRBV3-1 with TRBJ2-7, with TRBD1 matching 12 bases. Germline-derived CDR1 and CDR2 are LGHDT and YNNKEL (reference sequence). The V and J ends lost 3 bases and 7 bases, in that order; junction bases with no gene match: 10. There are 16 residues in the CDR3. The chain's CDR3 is CASSQLPGQGAGEQYF. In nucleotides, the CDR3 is TGTGCCAGCAGCCAGCTCCCGGGACAGGGGGCAGGGGAGCAGTACTTC.

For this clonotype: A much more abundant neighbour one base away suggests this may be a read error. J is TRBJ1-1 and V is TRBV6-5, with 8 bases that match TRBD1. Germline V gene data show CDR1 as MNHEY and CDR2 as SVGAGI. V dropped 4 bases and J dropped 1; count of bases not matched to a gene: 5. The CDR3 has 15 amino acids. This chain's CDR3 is CASSLTGAANTEAFF. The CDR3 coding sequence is TGTGCCAGCAGTTTGACAGGGGCGGCGAACACTGAAGCTTTCTTT.

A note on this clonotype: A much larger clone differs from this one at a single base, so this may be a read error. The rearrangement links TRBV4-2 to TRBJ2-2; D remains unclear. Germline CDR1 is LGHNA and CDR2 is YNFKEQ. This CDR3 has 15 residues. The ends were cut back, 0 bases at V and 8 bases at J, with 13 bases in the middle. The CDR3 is CASSQEDPRRGELFF. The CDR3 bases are TGTGCCAGCAGCCAAGAGGACCCAAGAAGGGGGGAGCTGTTTTTT.

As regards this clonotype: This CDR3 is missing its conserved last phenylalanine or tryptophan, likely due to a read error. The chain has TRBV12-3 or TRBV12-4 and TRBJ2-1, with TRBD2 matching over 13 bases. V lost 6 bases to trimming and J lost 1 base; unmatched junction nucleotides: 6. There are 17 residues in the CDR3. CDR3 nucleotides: TGTGCCAGCAGCCGACTAGCGGGAGGAGGGTCCTACAATGAGCAGTTCCTC. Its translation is CASSRLAGGGSYNEQFL.

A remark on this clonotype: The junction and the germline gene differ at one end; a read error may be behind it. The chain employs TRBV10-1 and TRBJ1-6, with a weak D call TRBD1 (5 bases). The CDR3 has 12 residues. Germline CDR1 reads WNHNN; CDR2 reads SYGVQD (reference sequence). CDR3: CAIGRTGSPLHF. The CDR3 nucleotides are TGTGCCATCGGTCGTACAGGTTCACCCCTCCACTTT.

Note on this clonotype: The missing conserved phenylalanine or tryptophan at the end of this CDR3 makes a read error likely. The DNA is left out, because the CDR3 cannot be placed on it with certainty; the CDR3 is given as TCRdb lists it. CDR3 amino acids: CASSFGQGSPS. The gene calls are TRBV7-9 and TRBJ1-6; the DNA was not compared with TRBD1, the D call given in the table. From germline, CDR1 is SEHNR and CDR2 FQNEAQ (reference sequence). The CDR3 sequence runs 11 residues, both termini included.

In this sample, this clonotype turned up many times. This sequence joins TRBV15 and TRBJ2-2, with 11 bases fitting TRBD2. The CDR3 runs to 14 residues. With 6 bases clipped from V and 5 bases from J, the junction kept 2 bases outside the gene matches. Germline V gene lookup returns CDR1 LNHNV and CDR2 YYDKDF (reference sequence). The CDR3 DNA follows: TGTGCCACCAGGGGACTAGCGGATACCGGGGAGCTGTTTTTT. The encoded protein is CATRGLADTGELFF.

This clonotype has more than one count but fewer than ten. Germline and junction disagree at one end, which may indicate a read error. Here the CDR3 reads CAWNAGGGRDEQYF. The CDR3 DNA sequence: TGTGCCTGGAATGCCGGGGGGGGACGCGACGAGCAGTACTTC. The chain links TRBV20-1 to TRBJ2-7; the match to TRBD2 covers 8 bases. Per the germline V gene, CDR1 is DFQATT and CDR2 is SNEGSKA (reference sequence). This CDR3 contains 14 residues.

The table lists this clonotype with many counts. The CDR3 DNA follows: TGTGCCAGCAGCTTAGCGATGCCCGGGGGAGGATTCACAGATACGCAGTATTTT. It encodes CASSLAMPGGGFTDTQYF. The chain combines TRBV7-2 with TRBJ2-3; weak D call: TRBD2 (6 bases). Germline loops: CDR1 SGHTA, CDR2 FQGNSA. With 0 bases removed from V and 2 bases from J, the gap between germline ends came to 18 bases. CDR3 length equals 18 residues.

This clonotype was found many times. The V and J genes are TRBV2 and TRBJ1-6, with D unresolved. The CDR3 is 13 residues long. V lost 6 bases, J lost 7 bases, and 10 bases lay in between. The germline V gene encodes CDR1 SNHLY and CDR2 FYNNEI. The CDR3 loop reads CASREQGNSPLHF. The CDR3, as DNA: TGTGCCAGCAGGGAGCAAGGGAATTCACCCCTCCACTTT.

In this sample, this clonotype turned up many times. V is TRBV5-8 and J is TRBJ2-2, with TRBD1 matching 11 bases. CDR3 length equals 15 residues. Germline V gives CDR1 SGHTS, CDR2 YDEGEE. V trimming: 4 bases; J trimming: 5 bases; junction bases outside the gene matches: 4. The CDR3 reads CASSTGQGATGELFF. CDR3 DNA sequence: TGTGCCAGCAGCACCGGACAGGGGGCGACCGGGGAGCTGTTTTTT. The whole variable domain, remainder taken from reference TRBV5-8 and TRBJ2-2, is EAGVTQSPTHLIKTRGQQATLRCSPISGHTSVYWYQQALGLGLQFLLWYDEGEERNRGNFPPRFSGRQFPNYSSELNVNALELEDSALYLCASSTGQGATGELFFGEGSRLTVL.

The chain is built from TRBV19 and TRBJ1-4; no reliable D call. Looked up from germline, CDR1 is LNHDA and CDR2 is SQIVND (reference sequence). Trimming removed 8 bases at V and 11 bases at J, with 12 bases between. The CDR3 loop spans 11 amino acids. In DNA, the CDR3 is TGTGCCAGTCTGGGCGGTGAGAAACTGTTTTTT. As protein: CASLGGEKLFF.

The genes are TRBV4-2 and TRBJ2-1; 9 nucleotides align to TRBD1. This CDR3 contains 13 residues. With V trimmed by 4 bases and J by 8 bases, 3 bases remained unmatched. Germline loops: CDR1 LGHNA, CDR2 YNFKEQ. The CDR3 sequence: CASSLRTGDEQFF. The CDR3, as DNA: TGTGCCAGCAGCCTCCGGACAGGGGATGAGCAGTTCTTC.

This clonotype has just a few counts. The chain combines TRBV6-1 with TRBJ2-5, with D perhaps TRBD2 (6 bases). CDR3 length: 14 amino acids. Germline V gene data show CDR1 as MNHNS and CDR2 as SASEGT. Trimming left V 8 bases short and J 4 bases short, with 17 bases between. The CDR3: CASRITGGRETQYF. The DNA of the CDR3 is TGTGCCAGCCGAATAACCGGGGGTCGAGAGACCCAGTACTTC.

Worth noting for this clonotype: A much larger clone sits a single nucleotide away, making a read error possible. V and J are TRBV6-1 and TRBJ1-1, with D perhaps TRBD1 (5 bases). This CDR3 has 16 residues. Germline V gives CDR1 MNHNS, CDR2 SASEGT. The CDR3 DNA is TGTGCCAGCAGTCCTTACCCCGGACACCTGAACAATGAAGCTTTCTTT. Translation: CASSPYPGHLNNEAFF.

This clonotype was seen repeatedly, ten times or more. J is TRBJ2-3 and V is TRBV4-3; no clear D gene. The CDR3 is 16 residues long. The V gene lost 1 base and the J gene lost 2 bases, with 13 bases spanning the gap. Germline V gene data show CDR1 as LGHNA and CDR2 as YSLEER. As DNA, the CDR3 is TGCGCCAGCAGCCAAGGTCTAGAAGGCTCCACAGATACGCAGTATTTT. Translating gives CASSQGLEGSTDTQYF.

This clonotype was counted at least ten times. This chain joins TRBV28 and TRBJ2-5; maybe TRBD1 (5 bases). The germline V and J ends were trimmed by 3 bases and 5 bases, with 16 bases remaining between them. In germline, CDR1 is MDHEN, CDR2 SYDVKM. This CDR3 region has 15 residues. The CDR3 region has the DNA TGTGCCAGCAGTTTGTCGACAGTAGGGCGGGAGACCCAGTACTTC. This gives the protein CASSLSTVGRETQYF. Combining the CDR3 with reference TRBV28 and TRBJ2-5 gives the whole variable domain DVKVTQSSRYLVKRTGEKVFLECVQDMDHENMFWYRQDPGLGLRLIYFSYDVKMKEKGDIPEGYSVSREKKERFSLILESASTNQTSMYLCASSLSTVGRETQYFGPGTRLLVL.

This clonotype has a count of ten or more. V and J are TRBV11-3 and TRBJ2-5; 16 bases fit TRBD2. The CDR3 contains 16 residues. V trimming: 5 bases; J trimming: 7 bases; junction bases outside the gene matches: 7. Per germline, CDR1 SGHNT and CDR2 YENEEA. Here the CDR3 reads CASSSGTSGRDGTQYF. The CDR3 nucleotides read TGTGCCAGCAGCAGCGGGACTAGCGGGAGGGATGGGACCCAGTACTTC.